This T cell receptor beta chain appears in the sequencing data of a study of cytomegalovirus exposure and HLA in healthy donors (dated by TCRdb to about 2017). About the full investigation: According to an earlier analysis of 550 to 700 of the donors, some 180 million T cells yielded 100 million or so unique TCR beta sequences and about 300 Gb of sequence data. Of the 350 to 400 genotyped donors, over 70% fell in the genetic ancestry cluster associated with self-reported Caucasian donors. All discovery cohort repertoires had been generated on a single sequencing platform. HLA typing covered class I and class II loci at four-digit resolution. A later genetic analysis took genome-wide SNP genotypes for about 55% of the 666 donors and used that subset as a discovery cohort. Donor age, sex, ethnicity and CMV serostatus were compiled together with the repertoire data. Across some 400 genotyped donors of the cohort, an average of roughly 250,000 unique TCR beta nucleotide sequences per donor were sequenced, and approximately 19% of those sequences were non-productive. A later analysis re-examined previously published TCR beta repertoires from 500 to 700 donors and added high-resolution HLA genotyping to investigate patterns of TCR occurrence. The study used immunosequencing to profile the T cell repertoires of several hundred subjects and linked those repertoires to cytomegalovirus serostatus. In addition to the first cohort of about 650 subjects, a separate validation cohort of 120 different subjects was used. An early release covering roughly 580 HLA-typed donors comprised around 300 gigabases of sequencing data and approximately 85 million unique TCR sequences. Because of strong linkage in the cohort, roughly five DR-DQ haplotypes were treated as single units for association and clustering. High-throughput TCR immunosequencing, statistical association of individual TCRs with disease status, and machine learning were combined to predict cytomegalovirus infection status. The aim of the study was to test whether cataloging public T cell receptors could identify signatures of past pathogen exposure. In the later analysis, no new phenotypic data were used to find candidate immune exposures; instead, reliance was placed on TCR beta sequences and their occurrence across donors. To decide whether each TCR beta V gene segment behaved as functional or pseudogenic, an earlier analysis of approximately 600 of the donors relied on high-throughput TCR beta sequencing. Typing coverage differed by locus: A, B, C, DRB1 and DQB1 were typed in about 620-640 donors, DQA1 in roughly 500, DPA1 in 600 to 610, and DPB1 in approximately 450. On the study overall, not on this receptor specifically: Presence/absence analyses assumed roughly uniform sequencing depth across donors, an assumption that may not hold. A later analysis reported that several top co-occurrence clusters appeared linked to parvovirus B19, influenza, CMV and Epstein-Barr virus. A later analysis found that HLA-associated TCR beta chains were more clonally expanded and had lower generation probabilities than equally common non-associated chains. In vitro tests confirmed that a few of the cytomegalovirus-associated TCR beta chains recognize cytomegalovirus antigens. Immune exposure information for the cohort was limited to CMV serostatus. Most CMV-associated TCR beta chains appeared to be HLA-restricted in a later analysis, and the HLA associations seemed to be driven largely by CMV exposure. In a later analysis, the rate of TCR association differed among HLA loci, with DRB1 alleles having the most associated TCRs and HLA-C alleles having the fewest. In an earlier analysis of several hundred of the donors, most TCR beta V segments were observed in productive rearrangements about 90% or about 30% of the time, broadly matching IMGT annotations. Compared with the roughly 600-donor mean, donors in an Asian-associated ancestry cluster had fewer N-insertions in productive TCRs, according to a later genetic analysis. A group of highly shared sequence variants was considered likely to be a technical artifact of the sequencing pipeline. Correlated functional status among segregating V segments might reflect linkage disequilibrium, but an unknown experimental factor could not be ruled out. The 87-base-pair reads could not distinguish some IMGT-functional V segments, including TRBV6-2 and TRBV6-3, so those segments were excluded. A total of 150 to 200 TCR beta chains were listed by the study as associated with cytomegalovirus. In a later analysis, about 16,000 TCR beta sequences were associated with specific HLA alleles at a false discovery rate of 0.05. A further reported finding was that TCR beta sequences accurately predicted the HLA-A and HLA-B alleles for most subjects in the first cohort. The classifier was reported to diagnose cytomegalovirus status with high specificity and sensitivity in both the original and validation cohorts. According to the authors, the approach could potentially be generalized to other disease states and immunological phenotypes. This cohort had only TCR beta chains sequenced, and the lack of alpha or paired-chain data limited which features could be detected. An association between a missense DCLRE1C variant and V-gene and J-gene trimming of TCR beta chains was found in a later genetic analysis and replicated in an independent cohort. Most TCR sequences were seen in very few donors, while some public TCRs were found in many individuals. Assigning TCR associations to individual alleles was difficult when HLA alleles, especially DR and DQ, strongly co-occurred. Because counts were too low, around 17 rarely observed V segments, including chromosome 9 orphons, were left out of the earlier analysis of approximately 580 of the donors. HLA typing was unavailable for some donors at each locus, so association tests used only the typed subset.

Based on the germline V gene, the CDR1 and CDR2 sequences are KGHSH and LQKENI. The CDR3, cysteine through phenylalanine, is 18 amino acids long. CDR3 DNA only is kept here, 54 bases in frame from base 1. The germline V and J ends show losses of 3 bases and 2 bases respectively, and no gene match explains 13 bases of the junction. Preparation of the library involved the immunoSEQ multiplex PCR assay. For the multiplex PCR, a mixture combining 60 forward primers for TCR Vbeta segments and 13 reverse primers for TCR Jbeta segments was used. A multiplex PCR assay on genomic DNA amplified the CDR3 region of rearranged TCR beta genes. The amplified TCR beta libraries were sequenced on the Illumina HiSeq System as 87-base-pair reads. The published analysis was carried out like this. In a later analysis, some 80 million unique TCR beta chains were counted across the roughly 610 repertoires, and roughly 11 million of these chains were shared by at least two donors. Raw reads were error-corrected and collapsed into unique sequences with a nearest-neighbor algorithm that merged closely related sequences to remove PCR and sequencing errors. Alignment of CDR3 sequences to IMGT reference sequences was used to assign V, D and J gene segments. For a sequence to be retained, a match of at least six nucleotides was required to both a V gene segment and a J gene segment. A rearrangement counted as productive if the CDR3 had no stop codons and remained in frame with V and J, and every other rearrangement counted as non-productive. CDR3 was defined according to IMGT convention as the region running from the second conserved V-encoded cysteine to the conserved J-encoded phenylalanine. In an earlier analysis of roughly 580 of the donors, sequences lacking an unambiguous match to a single V gene segment were excluded. An earlier analysis of under 750 of the donors called V segments functional above 56.7% productive rearrangements and segregating when the between-donor standard deviation exceeded 5%. A statistical classification framework was built to diagnose cytomegalovirus status from the catalog of TCR beta chain sequences. V and J gene assignment, in a later analysis, came from comparing TCR nucleotide sequences with IMGT/GENE-DB human TR gene sequences. Using the TCRdist pipeline, a later analysis assigned CDR3 sequences along with most-parsimonious VDJ recombination scenarios. In a later analysis, each TCR beta chain was defined by its CDR3 amino acid sequence together with its V-gene family, and reads lacking a unique V-gene family were excluded. As a way to deal with suspected cross-contamination and a sequencing artifact, a later analysis dropped 640 or so nucleotide sequences that were highly shared and had low generation probability. In a later analysis, a clonal expansion index was calculated for each public chain from normalized within-repertoire ranks of inferred template counts. In a later analysis, generation probabilities were computed using a VDJ recombination model fitted to out-of-frame rearrangements, and the results were checked against IGoR. In a later analysis, TCR-TCR, TCR-HLA and TCR-CMV co-occurrence was scored with hypergeometric tests, and a repertoire-size bias correction was applied to TCR pairs. A later analysis estimated false discovery rates by permuting HLA or CMV assignments 20 times. In a later analysis, co-occurring TCRs were grouped using DBSCAN, and TCRdist sequence similarity was added for clustering within HLA-allele-positive subsets. For co-occurrence clustering, repertoires with fewer than 30,000 or more than 120,000 public chains were excluded, along with five repertoires with anomalous nucleotide sharing. This is the immuneACCESS table as TCRdb keeps it, with only in-frame sequences that have V and J called. A part of the clones is gone; compared with another copy, unresolved V genes explain less than half, and the rest is unexplained. V and J calls and clone size follow that table, whereas D and trimming were derived from the DNA. For this sample there are some 200,000 clones; approximately 80% appear just once. Clones ranked in the top ten supply 0.2% to 0.25% of the sample.

The cohort comprised some 680 healthy bone marrow donors. Cohort members were all nominally healthy when sampled, although unrecorded immune exposures were likely present. The donor tested CMV seronegative and was one of the 352 seronegative cohort members. A peripheral blood sample was provided by each donor, and peripheral blood mononuclear cells were used for TCR beta sequencing. Genomic DNA extraction from the blood cell samples was performed with the Qiagen DNeasy Blood Extraction Kit. Of note for this clone: No cognate antigen has been identified for it. Base qualities are not provided; no much larger clone lies one nucleotide away.

This clonotype was sampled from a girl aged 2 to 10 in good health and CMV-seronegative. Rearrangement joined TRBV18 to TRBJ1-1; TRBD1 aligns with 9 central bases. Material: PBMCs. CDR3 reads: CASSPVFGTGTKNTEAFF. The nucleotide sequence is given as TGTGCCAGCTCACCGGTATTCGGGACAGGGACGAAAAACACTGAAGCTTTCTTT.